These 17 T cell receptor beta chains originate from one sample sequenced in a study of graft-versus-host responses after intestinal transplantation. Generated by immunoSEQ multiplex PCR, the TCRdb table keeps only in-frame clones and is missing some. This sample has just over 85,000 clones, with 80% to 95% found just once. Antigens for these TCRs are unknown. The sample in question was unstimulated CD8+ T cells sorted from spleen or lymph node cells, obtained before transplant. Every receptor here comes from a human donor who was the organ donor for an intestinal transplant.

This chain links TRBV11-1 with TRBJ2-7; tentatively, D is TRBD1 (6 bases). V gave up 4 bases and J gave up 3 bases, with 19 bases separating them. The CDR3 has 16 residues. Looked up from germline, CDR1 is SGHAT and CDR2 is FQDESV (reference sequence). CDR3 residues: CASSSKDSLPFYEQYF. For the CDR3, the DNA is TGTGCCAGCAGCTCAAAGGACAGTCTCCCCTTCTACGAGCAGTACTTC.

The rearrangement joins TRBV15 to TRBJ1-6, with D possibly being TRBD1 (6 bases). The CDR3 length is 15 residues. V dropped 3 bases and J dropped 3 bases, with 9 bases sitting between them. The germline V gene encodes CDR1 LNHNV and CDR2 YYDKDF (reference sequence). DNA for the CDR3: TGTGCCACCAGCAGGAGGGACAACTATAATTCACCCCTCCACTTT. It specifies CATSRRDNYNSPLHF.

The CDR3 protein is CASSLITQEAFF. Written as DNA, the CDR3 is TGTGCCAGCAGCTTAATCACGCAGGAAGCTTTCTTT. J is TRBJ1-1 and V is TRBV7-9; D uncertain. The CDR3 spans 12 residues. CDR1 is SEHNR, CDR2 FQNEAQ, per germline (reference sequence). V shed 2 bases and J shed 8 bases, with 9 bases lying between them.

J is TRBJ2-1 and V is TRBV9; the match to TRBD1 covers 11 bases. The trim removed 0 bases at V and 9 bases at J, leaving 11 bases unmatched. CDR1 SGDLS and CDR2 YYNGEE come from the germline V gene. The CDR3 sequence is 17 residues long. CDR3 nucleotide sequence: TGTGCCAGCAGCGTAGGTCAGTGGGGACAGGGGGTCATTGAGCAGTTCTTC. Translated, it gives CASSVGQWGQGVIEQFF.

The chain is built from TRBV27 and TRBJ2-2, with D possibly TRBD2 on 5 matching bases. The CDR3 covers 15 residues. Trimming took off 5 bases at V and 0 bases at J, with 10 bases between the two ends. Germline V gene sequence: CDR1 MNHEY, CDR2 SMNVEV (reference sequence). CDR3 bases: TGTGCCAGCAGTGGGGAGTGGGCGAACACCGGGGAGCTGTTTTTT. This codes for CASSGEWANTGELFF.

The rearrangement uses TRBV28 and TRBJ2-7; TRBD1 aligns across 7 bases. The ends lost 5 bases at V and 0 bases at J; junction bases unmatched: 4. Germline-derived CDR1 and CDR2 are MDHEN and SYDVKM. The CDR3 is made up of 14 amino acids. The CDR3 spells CASSPRDSSYEQYF. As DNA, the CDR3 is TGTGCCAGCAGTCCCCGGGACAGCTCCTACGAGCAGTACTTC.

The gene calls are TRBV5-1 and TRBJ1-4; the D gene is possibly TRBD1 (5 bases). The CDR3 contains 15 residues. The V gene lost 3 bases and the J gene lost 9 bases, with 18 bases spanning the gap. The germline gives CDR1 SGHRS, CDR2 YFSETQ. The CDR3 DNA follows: TGCGCCAGCAGCTCTCCTCGGAGGGGAGGGAAAAAACTGTTTTTT. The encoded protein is CASSSPRRGGKKLFF.

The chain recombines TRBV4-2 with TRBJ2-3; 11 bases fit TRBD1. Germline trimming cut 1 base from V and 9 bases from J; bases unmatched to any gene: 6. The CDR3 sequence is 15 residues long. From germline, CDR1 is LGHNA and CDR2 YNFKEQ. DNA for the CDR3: TGTGCCAGCAGCCAAGTAAAGGACAGGGGGCAAACGCAGTATTTT. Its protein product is CASSQVKDRGQTQYF.

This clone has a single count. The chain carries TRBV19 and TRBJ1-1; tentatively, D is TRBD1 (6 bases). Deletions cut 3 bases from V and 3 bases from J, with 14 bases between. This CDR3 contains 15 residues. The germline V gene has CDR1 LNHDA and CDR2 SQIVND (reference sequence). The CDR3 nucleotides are TGTGCCAGTAGTATGATGGGGGGGGCGGACACTGAAGCTTTCTTT. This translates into CASSMMGGADTEAFF.

The CDR3 DNA reads as TGTGCCAGCAGCGGAAGGGACAGTTCATACCTCTACAATGAGCAGTTCTTC. This codes for CASSGRDSSYLYNEQFF. V and J are TRBV11-2 and TRBJ2-1; TRBD1 aligns across 7 bases. V gave up 5 bases and J gave up 3 bases; unmatched junction bases: 13. Germline V gives CDR1 SGHAT, CDR2 FQNNGV. CDR3 length: 17 residues.

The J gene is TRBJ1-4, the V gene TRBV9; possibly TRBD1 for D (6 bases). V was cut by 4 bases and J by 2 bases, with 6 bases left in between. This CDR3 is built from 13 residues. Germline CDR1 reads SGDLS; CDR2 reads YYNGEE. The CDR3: CASSQGTNEKLFF. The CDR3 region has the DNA TGTGCCAGCAGCCAGGGGACTAATGAAAAACTGTTTTTT. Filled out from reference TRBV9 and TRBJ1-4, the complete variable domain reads DSGVTQTPKHLITATGQRVTLRCSPRSGDLSVYWYQQSLDQGLQFLIQYYNGEERAKGNILERFSAQQFPDLHSELNLSSLELGDSALYFCASSQGTNEKLFFGSGTQLSVL.

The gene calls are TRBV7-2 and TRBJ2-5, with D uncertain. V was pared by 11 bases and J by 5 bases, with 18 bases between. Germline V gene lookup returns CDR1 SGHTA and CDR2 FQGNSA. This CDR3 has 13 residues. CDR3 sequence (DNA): TGTGCCTGTAACCGAGTACTATATGAGACCCAGTACTTC. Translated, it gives CACNRVLYETQYF. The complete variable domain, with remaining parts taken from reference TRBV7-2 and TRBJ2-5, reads GAGVSQSPSNKVTEKGKDVELRCDPISGHTALYWYRQSLGQGLEFLIYFQGNSAPDKSGLPSDRFSAERTGGSVSTLTIQRTQQEDSAVYLCACNRVLYETQYFGPGTRLLVL.

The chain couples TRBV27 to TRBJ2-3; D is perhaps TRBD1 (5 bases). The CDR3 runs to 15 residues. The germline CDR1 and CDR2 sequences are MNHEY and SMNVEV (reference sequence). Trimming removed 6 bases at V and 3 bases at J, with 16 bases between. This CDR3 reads CASSYQGWTTDTQYF. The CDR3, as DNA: TGTGCCAGCAGCTACCAGGGTTGGACGACAGATACGCAGTATTTT.

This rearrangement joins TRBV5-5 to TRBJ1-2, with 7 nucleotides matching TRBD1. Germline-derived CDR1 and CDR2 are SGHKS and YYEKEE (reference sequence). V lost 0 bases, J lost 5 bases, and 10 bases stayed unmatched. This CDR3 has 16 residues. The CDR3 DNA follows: TGTGCCAGCAGCTTGGCCCAATTGACAGGGAAGTATGGCTACACCTTC. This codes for CASSLAQLTGKYGYTF.

Here the CDR3 reads CASSFLGGGENSPLHF. The CDR3 bases are TGTGCCAGCAGTTTTCTTGGCGGAGGGGAAAATTCACCCCTCCACTTT. This chain links TRBV27 with TRBJ1-6; a possible D gene is TRBD1 (5 bases). The ends were cut back, 3 bases at V and 7 bases at J, with 16 bases in the middle. The length of the CDR3 is 16 residues. Germline V gives CDR1 MNHEY, CDR2 SMNVEV (reference sequence).

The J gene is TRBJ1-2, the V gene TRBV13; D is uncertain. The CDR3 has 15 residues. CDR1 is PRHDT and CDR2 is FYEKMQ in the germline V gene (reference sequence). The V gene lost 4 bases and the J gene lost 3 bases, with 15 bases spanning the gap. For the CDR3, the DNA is TGTGCCAGCAGCTCCAGAGGTGGAGGAGACTATGGCTACACCTTC. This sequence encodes CASSSRGGGDYGYTF.

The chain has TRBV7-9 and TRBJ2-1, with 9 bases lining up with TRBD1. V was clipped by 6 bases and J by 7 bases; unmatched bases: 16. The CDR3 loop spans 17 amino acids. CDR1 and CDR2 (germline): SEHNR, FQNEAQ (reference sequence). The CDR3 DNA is TGTGCCAGCAGTTCGGGACAGGGAAATGTCCTAGAGAATGAGCAGTTCTTC. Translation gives CASSSGQGNVLENEQFF. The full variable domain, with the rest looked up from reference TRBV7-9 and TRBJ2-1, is DTGVSQNPRHKITKRGQNVTFRCDPISEHNRLYWYRQTLGQGPEFLTYFQNEAQLEKSRLLSDRFSAERPKGSFSTLEIQRTEQGDSAMYLCASSSGQGNVLENEQFFGPGTRLTVL.